These 5 T cell receptor beta chains were all obtained from the same sample, sequenced in a study of T cell changes during pregnancy in multiple sclerosis. TCRdb's table, derived via immunoSEQ multiplex PCR, lists solely in-frame clones and lacks some. The table has about 110,000 clones, about 90% seen once; the top ten hold less than 2%. The source was peripheral blood, collected before pregnancy. The receptors shown here come from a female donor with multiple sclerosis, enrolled in a pregnancy study.

This clone appeared once. This chain uses TRBV19 with TRBJ2-7; 9 nucleotides align to TRBD2. CDR3 length: 15 residues. The ends lost 6 bases at V and 0 bases at J; junction bases unmatched: 6. The germline CDR1 and CDR2 sequences are LNHDA and SQIVND (reference sequence). DNA of the CDR3: TGTGCCAGTAGGGTAGCGGGAGCCACCTCCTACGAGCAGTACTTC. Its protein is CASRVAGATSYEQYF. Full variable domain (remainder filled in from reference TRBV19 and TRBJ2-7): DGGITQSPKYLFRKEGQNVTLSCEQNLNHDAMYWYRQDPGQGLRLIYYSQIVNDFQKGDIAEGYSVSREKKESFPLTVTSAQKNPTAFYLCASRVAGATSYEQYFGPGTRLTVT.

The chain links TRBV2 to TRBJ2-7; D remains ambiguous. CDR1 SNHLY and CDR2 FYNNEI come from the germline V gene. The CDR3 sequence is 16 residues long. V dropped 1 base and J dropped 0 bases, with 13 bases sitting between them. CDR3 region: CASSEVFWSGSYEQYF. The CDR3 DNA reads as TGTGCCAGCAGTGAAGTCTTTTGGTCAGGCTCCTACGAGCAGTACTTC.

This chain connects TRBV7-2 to TRBJ1-5; no definite D call. The germline gives CDR1 SGHTA, CDR2 FQGNSA. The CDR3 consists of 15 residues. V was shortened by 1 base and J by 6 bases, with 13 bases between the two germline ends. This CDR3 is CASSLGEGFGQPQHF. The CDR3, as DNA: TGTGCCAGCAGCTTAGGTGAGGGATTTGGTCAGCCCCAGCATTTT. The whole variable domain, remainder taken from reference TRBV7-2 and TRBJ1-5, is GAGVSQSPSNKVTEKGKDVELRCDPISGHTALYWYRQSLGQGLEFLIYFQGNSAPDKSGLPSDRFSAERTGGSVSTLTIQRTQQEDSAVYLCASSLGEGFGQPQHFGDGTRLSIL.

The genes are TRBV13 and TRBJ1-3, with TRBD1 as a possible D gene (5 bases). CDR3 size: 14 residues. Germline CDR1 reads PRHDT; CDR2 reads FYEKMQ (reference sequence). V was pared by 5 bases and J by 4 bases, with 12 bases between. The CDR3 region has the DNA TGTGCCAGCAGCCGATCTGCAGGGGGAAACACCATATATTTT. This translates into CASSRSAGGNTIYF.

This chain joins TRBV10-3 and TRBJ1-5; D might be TRBD1 (6 bases). CDR3 length: 15 amino acids. Germline V gene sequence: CDR1 ENHRY, CDR2 SYGVKD. Trimming took off 6 bases at V and 5 bases at J, with 17 bases between the two ends. The CDR3 DNA reads as TGTGCCATCAGCCCTGGACAGACTAAAGATCAGCCCCAGCATTTT. Translation: CAISPGQTKDQPQHF.